The rows below give T cell receptor beta chains drawn from one sample of a study of preoperative IRX-2 immunotherapy in early breast cancer. Profiling relied on immunoSEQ multiplex PCR, and the TCRdb table lists in-frame clones only, not all of them. The sample includes around 57,000 clones, approximately 94% of them seen just once. The biological material was taken from a patient treated with IRX-2 immunotherapy. Receptors originate from a human donor with breast cancer. The CDR3 runs from the conserved cysteine through the conserved F or W. D genes are given only for firm matches. Expanded clones get a size class; other rows say once, few or many, or leave the size out.

CDR3 DNA: TGTGCCAGCAGCTTTGGGACAGGGGGCTATTCCTACAATGAGCAGTTCTTC; CDR3 protein: CASSFGTGGYSYNEQFF; D gene: TRBD1; J gene: TRBJ2-1; V gene: TRBV13; clone size: -
CDR3 DNA: TGCGCCAGCAGCCAAGAACCCCGCGGACTGAACTATGGCTACACCTTC; CDR3 protein: CASSQEPRGLNYGYTF; D gene: -; J gene: TRBJ1-2; V gene: TRBV4-1; clone size: -
CDR3 DNA: TGTGCCAGCTGGAACCCGGGACAGGGTGATGATGAGCAGTTCTTC; CDR3 protein: CASWNPGQGDDEQFF; D gene: TRBD1; J gene: TRBJ2-1; V gene: TRBV5-4; clone size: -
CDR3 DNA: TGCGCCAGCAGCTTGGGGCAGGGGCCCCCCTACGAGCAGTACTTC; CDR3 protein: CASSLGQGPPYEQYF; D gene: -; J gene: TRBJ2-7; V gene: TRBV5-1; clone size: -
CDR3 DNA: TGTGCCAGTAGTATACCAGGGGAGATCTATGGCTACACCTTC; CDR3 protein: CASSIPGEIYGYTF; D gene: -; J gene: TRBJ1-2; V gene: TRBV19; clone size: -
CDR3 DNA: TGTGCCAGCAGCGTAAGTGGGCCTGTCCCCAATGAGCAGTTCTTC; CDR3 protein: CASSVSGPVPNEQFF; D gene: -; J gene: TRBJ2-1; V gene: TRBV7-2; clone size: -
CDR3 DNA: TGTGCCAGCAGCACTTGGGGCCAAGGCGCCGAGCAGTACTTC; CDR3 protein: CASSTWGQGAEQYF; D gene: -; J gene: TRBJ2-7; V gene: TRBV7-2; clone size: -
CDR3 DNA: TGTGCCAGCAGTAAAGGGGGGCTTCACACAGATACGCAGTATTTT; CDR3 protein: CASSKGGLHTDTQYF; D gene: -; J gene: TRBJ2-3; V gene: TRBV7-3; clone size: -
CDR3 DNA: TGTGCCAGCAGCTTAGGCCCATATGAGCAGTTCTTC; CDR3 protein: CASSLGPYEQFF; D gene: -; J gene: TRBJ2-1; V gene: TRBV7-8; clone size: -
CDR3 DNA: TGTGCCAGCAGCTCGAGGGACAGGGGGCCCGATACGCAGTATTTT; CDR3 protein: CASSSRDRGPDTQYF; D gene: TRBD1; J gene: TRBJ2-3; V gene: TRBV9; clone size: -
CDR3 DNA: TGTGCCAGCAGACCAGGGTTACCCTATGGCTACACCTTC; CDR3 protein: CASRPGLPYGYTF; D gene: -; J gene: TRBJ1-2; V gene: TRBV7-2; clone size: once
CDR3 DNA: TGCGCCAGCAGCCAAGTCGGAGTCTTAGATACGCAGTATTTT; CDR3 protein: CASSQVGVLDTQYF; D gene: -; J gene: TRBJ2-3; V gene: TRBV4-3; clone size: -
CDR3 DNA: TGTGCCAGCAGCCCCCGGACATCCTACGAGCAGTACTTC; CDR3 protein: CASSPRTSYEQYF; D gene: -; J gene: TRBJ2-7; V gene: TRBV7-9; clone size: -
CDR3 DNA: TGTGCCAGCAGCTCGGACAGGGAAGAGACCCAGTACTTC; CDR3 protein: CASSSDREETQYF; D gene: TRBD1; J gene: TRBJ2-5; V gene: TRBV9; clone size: once
CDR3 DNA: TGCGCCAGCAGCCAAGGGACAGGGTCGGACACCATATATTTT; CDR3 protein: CASSQGTGSDTIYF; D gene: TRBD1; J gene: TRBJ1-3; V gene: TRBV4-3; clone size: once
CDR3 DNA: TGTGCCAGCAGCTTGGGACAGGGGGCGTTCGAAGAGCAGTACTTC; CDR3 protein: CASSLGQGAFEEQYF; D gene: TRBD1; J gene: TRBJ2-7; V gene: TRBV5-6; clone size: -
CDR3 DNA: TGTGCCAGCAGCCCAAGCGGGACATCCTACGAGCAGTACTTC; CDR3 protein: CASSPSGTSYEQYF; D gene: -; J gene: TRBJ2-7; V gene: TRBV7-9; clone size: -
CDR3 DNA: TGTGCCAGTAGTCTGGGACAGCTTTCCTACGAGCAGTACTTC; CDR3 protein: CASSLGQLSYEQYF; D gene: TRBD1; J gene: TRBJ2-7; V gene: TRBV19; clone size: -
CDR3 DNA: TGTGCCAGCAGCTTAGCGGGGGCCTACAATGAGCAGTTCTTC; CDR3 protein: CASSLAGAYNEQFF; D gene: -; J gene: TRBJ2-1; V gene: TRBV11-3; clone size: -
CDR3 DNA: TGTGCCAGCAGCTTAATACGAAATCAAAACACTGAAGCTTTCTTT; CDR3 protein: CASSLIRNQNTEAFF; D gene: -; J gene: TRBJ1-1; V gene: TRBV7-3; clone size: once
CDR3 DNA: TGTGCCAGCAGTCCTATCGGGACGAGAAACACCATATATTTT; CDR3 protein: CASSPIGTRNTIYF; D gene: -; J gene: TRBJ1-3; V gene: TRBV7-9; clone size: -
CDR3 DNA: TGTGCCAGCCGCCCCCAGGGCCCATATGGCTACACCTTC; CDR3 protein: CASRPQGPYGYTF; D gene: -; J gene: TRBJ1-2; V gene: TRBV19; clone size: -
CDR3 DNA: TGTGCCACCAGCGGGGGATCGGCAGGCCCCCCGGGGGATACGCAGTATTTT; CDR3 protein: CATSGGSAGPPGDTQYF; D gene: -; J gene: TRBJ2-3; V gene: TRBV15; clone size: -
CDR3 DNA: TGTGCCAGCAGCTTAGGAGAGACCCAGTACTTC; CDR3 protein: CASSLGETQYF; D gene: -; J gene: TRBJ2-5; V gene: TRBV11-2; clone size: -
CDR3 DNA: TGCGCCAGCAGCCAGCAATCACAGGCGGGAGATACGCAGTATTTT; CDR3 protein: CASSQQSQAGDTQYF; D gene: -; J gene: TRBJ2-3; V gene: TRBV4-3; clone size: once
CDR3 DNA: TGTGCCAGCAGGGAGGGACAGTATAGCAATCAGCCCCAGCATTTT; CDR3 protein: CASREGQYSNQPQHF; D gene: TRBD1; J gene: TRBJ1-5; V gene: TRBV2; clone size: -
CDR3 DNA: TGTGCCAGCAGCTTAGCGGGACTCCTCTACGAGCAGTACTTC; CDR3 protein: CASSLAGLLYEQYF; D gene: -; J gene: TRBJ2-7; V gene: TRBV7-9; clone size: -
CDR3 DNA: TGTGCCAGCACCTTTGCCCAGGCGGAAAAACTGTTTTTT; CDR3 protein: CASTFAQAEKLFF; D gene: -; J gene: TRBJ1-4; V gene: TRBV27; clone size: -
CDR3 DNA: TGTGCCAGCAGTGGAGGACTGGACAGGGGCTATGGCTACACCTTC; CDR3 protein: CASSGGLDRGYGYTF; D gene: TRBD1; J gene: TRBJ1-2; V gene: TRBV25-1; clone size: -
CDR3 DNA: TGTGCCAGCAGTTTACAGGGTTCACATCAGCCCCAGCATTTT; CDR3 protein: CASSLQGSHQPQHF; D gene: -; J gene: TRBJ1-5; V gene: TRBV6-5; clone size: -
CDR3 DNA: TGTGCCAGCAGTACCCCCGGACAAGAGACCCAGTACTTC; CDR3 protein: CASSTPGQETQYF; D gene: -; J gene: TRBJ2-5; V gene: TRBV28; clone size: -
CDR3 DNA: TGTGCCAGCTCACCACCGGGCAGTTACACCGGGGAGCTGTTTTTT; CDR3 protein: CASSPPGSYTGELFF; D gene: -; J gene: TRBJ2-2; V gene: TRBV18; clone size: few